The 6 T cell receptor beta chains below all came from one sample that was sequenced in a study of T cell responses to AZD1222 COVID-19 vaccine. The repertoire was sequenced with immunoSEQ multiplex PCR; TCRdb's copy has only in-frame clones and lacks some. Here the sample spans some 130,000 clones, roughly 90% being singletons. The material sequenced was peripheral blood, taken on day 0 of AZD1222 vaccination. The receptor set was obtained from an adult in good health.

The rearrangement uses TRBV5-1 and TRBJ1-6; D perhaps matches TRBD1 (6 bases). Trimming cost V 4 bases and J 9 bases, with 11 bases left between them. The CDR3 has 13 residues. CDR1 SGHRS and CDR2 YFSETQ come from the germline V gene. The CDR3 nucleotides are TGCGCCAGCAGCACGACCAGGGGTTCACCCCTCCACTTT. It yields the protein CASSTTRGSPLHF.

This chain uses TRBV28 with TRBJ1-2; D is unresolved. The V end lost 7 bases, the J end lost 8 bases, and 20 bases lay between the germline ends. The CDR3 is 14 amino acids. Germline CDR1 and CDR2: MDHEN and SYDVKM. CDR3 DNA sequence: TGTGCCAGCACCCGGAAGAGCCCTCCGGGGGGCTACACCTTC. Translation gives CASTRKSPPGGYTF.

J is TRBJ2-7 and V is TRBV21-1; TRBD1 is taken as the D call from the table, unchecked against the DNA. TRBV21-1 is a known pseudogene. CDR3 length: 14 residues. In DNA, the CDR3 is TGTGCCAGCAGACGCAACAGGTGTCCCTACGAGCAGTACTTC. Protein: CASRRNRCPYEQYF.

V usage is TRBV24-1 and J usage is TRBJ2-4, with D unresolved. CDR1 is KGHDR, CDR2 SFDVKD, per germline. This CDR3 is built from 20 residues. V was trimmed by 4 bases and J by 0 bases, leaving 24 bases between them. Written as DNA, the CDR3 is TGTGCCACCAGTGAATGCACGAACTTTGACAAGGAGCTAGCCAAAAACATTCAGTACTTC. It translates to CATSECTNFDKELAKNIQYF.

V is TRBV28 and J is TRBJ1-2; tentative D call: TRBD1 (5 bases). CDR1 and CDR2 from the germline V gene are MDHEN and SYDVKM. The germline V and J ends were trimmed by 7 bases and 8 bases, with 17 bases remaining between them. The CDR3 length is 13 residues. CDR3 sequence reads: CASTTDIMGGYTF. The CDR3 coding sequence is TGTGCCAGCACCACGGACATAATGGGCGGCTACACCTTC.

This clone was found a few times. The rearrangement uses TRBV7-2 and TRBJ1-5, with TRBD1 matching over 8 bases. The CDR3 runs to 16 residues. Losses at the gene ends were 4 bases for V and 2 bases for J; bases not matched to a gene: 7. The germline CDR1 and CDR2 sequences are SGHTA and FQGNSA. CDR3: CASSSGQGRGNQPQHF. The CDR3 DNA is TGTGCCAGCAGCTCCGGACAGGGTCGAGGCAATCAGCCCCAGCATTTT.